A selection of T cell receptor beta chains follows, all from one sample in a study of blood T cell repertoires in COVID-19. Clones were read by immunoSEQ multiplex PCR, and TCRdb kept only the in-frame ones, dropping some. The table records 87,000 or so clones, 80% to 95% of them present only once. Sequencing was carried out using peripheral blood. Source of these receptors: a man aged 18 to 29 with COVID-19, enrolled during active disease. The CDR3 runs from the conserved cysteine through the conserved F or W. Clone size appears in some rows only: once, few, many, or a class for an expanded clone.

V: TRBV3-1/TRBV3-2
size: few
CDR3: CASSQFSSPLHF

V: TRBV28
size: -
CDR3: CASSHGDRDGKLLF

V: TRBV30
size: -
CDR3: CAWVPTGGRDGELFF

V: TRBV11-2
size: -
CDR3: CASSSLAGGRWKFF

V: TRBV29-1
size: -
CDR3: CSVGGTTREGTDTQYF

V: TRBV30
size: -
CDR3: CAWKLSGNTIYF

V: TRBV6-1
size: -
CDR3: CASSSTSGRNTEQFF

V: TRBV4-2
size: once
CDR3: CASSQDFRLAGEIDTQYF

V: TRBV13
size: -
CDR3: CASSLGLGLAGFYEQYF

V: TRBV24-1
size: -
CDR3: CATSAAGGGYEQYF

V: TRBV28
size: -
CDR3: CASSLLGANSPLHF

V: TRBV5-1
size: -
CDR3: CASSFGQGTAYEQYF

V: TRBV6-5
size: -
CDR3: CASSSRTGGTDTQYF

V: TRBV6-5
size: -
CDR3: CASRSMRVSGAFF

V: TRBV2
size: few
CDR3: CASSPEIRQSQYF

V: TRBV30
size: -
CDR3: CAQDRGGNTEAFF

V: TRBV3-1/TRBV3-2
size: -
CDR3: CASSQEGTGGPDGNTIYF

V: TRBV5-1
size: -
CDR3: CASSLQPRNSPLHF

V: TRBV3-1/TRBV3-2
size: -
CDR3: CASSQGVAAHNEQFF

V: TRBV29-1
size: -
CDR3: CSVFSGTYEQYF

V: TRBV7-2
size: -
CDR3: CASSSQASSYEQYF

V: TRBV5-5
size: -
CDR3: CASSVIIDEQYF

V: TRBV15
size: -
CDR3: CATSRDAGNSYEQYF

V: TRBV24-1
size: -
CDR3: CATSARGETEEETQYF

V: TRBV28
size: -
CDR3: CASRQGRKTQYF

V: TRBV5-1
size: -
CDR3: CASSLGDEQYF

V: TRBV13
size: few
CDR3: CASSAGQGRRNEQFF

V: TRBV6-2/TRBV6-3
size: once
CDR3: CASSIAGGEYEQYF

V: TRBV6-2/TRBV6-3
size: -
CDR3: CASSYGPSGMNSYEQYF

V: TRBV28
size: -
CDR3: CASSRSGRDTGELFF

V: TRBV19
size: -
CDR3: CASSPGQGRHSYEQYF

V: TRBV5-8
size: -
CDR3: CASSPGQGASETQYF

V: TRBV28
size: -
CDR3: CASSPQGYGEQYF

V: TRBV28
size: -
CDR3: CASSLWGYRDYGYTF

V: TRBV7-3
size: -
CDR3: CASSPAGRGGRADTQYF

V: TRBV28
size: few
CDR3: CASRQGIGELGNEQFF

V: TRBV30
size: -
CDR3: CAWSRGRQDTEAFF